This T cell receptor (beta chain) was observed in a study of blood T cells in healthy people across ages. The CDR3 extends over 14 amino acids. Germline CDR1 MGHRA, CDR2 YSYEKL. V was trimmed by 1 base and J by 14 bases, leaving 19 bases between them. Staff drew around 10 milliliters of peripheral blood from each donor. Through a sample-barcoded 5' primer and a J-beta primer mix, a second PCR was run for about 6 to 11 cycles. TCRdb re-called the 5' RACE reads with MiXCR, one entry per CDR3 protein. Of roughly 800,000 distinct CDR3 sequences listed, around half are singletons. The chain uses TRBV4-1 and TRBJ2-3; possibly TRBD1 for D (6 bases). The material sequenced was blood. The source of this sequence is a man older than 75 in good health. CDR3 in amino acids: CASSQATGHRYAYF. The CDR3 DNA reads as TGCGCCAGCAGCCAAGCGACAGGCCACAGATACGCGTATTTT.